There are a few counts of the clone carrying this T cell receptor beta chain. What it recognizes is unknown. The data derive from a study of T-cell memory formation after mild COVID-19. Study-wide background: In these data, TCR clusters were largely donor specific.

V was pared by 0 bases and J by 3 bases, with 6 bases of the junction left unmatched. The CDR3 runs 17 residues. Germline V CDR1 and CDR2: MGHRA, YSYEKL. One entry per CDR3 protein, called by TCRdb with MiXCR from the 5' RACE reads. The table has around 220,000 distinct CDR3 sequences, 15% to 20% seen once; the top ten hold 3.5%. Study results and limitations: Contracting CD4+ clones lay largely in CM and EM, with CD8+ ones residing in EMRA.

This receptor was taken from a man aged 18 to 29 who had mild COVID-19 (a few samples of this study predate the infection). Cell type and time point are not known. Sequencing was done on a sample of PBMCs or a T cell subset sorted from them (not recorded which). The chain has TRBV4-1 and TRBJ2-3; 10 nucleotides match TRBD2. The CDR3 DNA follows: TGCGCCAGCAGCCAAGATGTCACTAGCGGGGTAACAGATACGCAGTATTTT. Its protein product is CASSQDVTSGVTDTQYF.